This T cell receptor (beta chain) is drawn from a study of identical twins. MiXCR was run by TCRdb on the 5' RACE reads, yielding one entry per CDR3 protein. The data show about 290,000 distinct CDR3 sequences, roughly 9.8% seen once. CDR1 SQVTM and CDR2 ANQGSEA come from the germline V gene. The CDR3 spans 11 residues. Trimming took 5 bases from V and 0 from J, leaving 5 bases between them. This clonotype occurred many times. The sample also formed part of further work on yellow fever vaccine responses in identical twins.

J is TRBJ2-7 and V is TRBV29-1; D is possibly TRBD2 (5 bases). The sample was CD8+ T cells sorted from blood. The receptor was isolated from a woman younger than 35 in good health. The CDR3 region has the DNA TGCAGCGTTCGGGACTCCTACGAGCAGTACTTC. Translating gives CSVRDSYEQYF.